Presented here are 10 T cell receptor beta chains from one specimen sequenced in a study of blood T cells in healthy people across ages. The second PCR ran about 6 to 12 cycles with a sample-barcoded 5' primer and J-beta primers. TCRdb redid the calling of the 5' RACE reads with MiXCR, one entry per CDR3 protein. The sample has more than 650,000 distinct CDR3 sequences; roughly 50% are singletons. The specimen was blood. The source is a man older than 75 in good health.

J is TRBJ2-4 and V is TRBV3-1; no clear D. The DNA matches TRBJ2-7 better at its end, which makes the J call doubtful. Germline V gives CDR1 LGHDT, CDR2 YNNKEL (reference sequence). This CDR3 is built from 13 residues. The CDR3: CASSQPGPNEQYF. The CDR3 DNA is TGTGCCAGCAGCCAGCCGGGCCCAAACGAGCAGTACTTC.

The CDR3 nucleotides are TGTGCCAGCAGCCTCCTTGGAATCCAGGATTCACCCCTCCACTTT. Translation: CASSLLGIQDSPLHF. The chain has TRBV3-1 and TRBJ1-6; D remains unclear. The CDR3 is made up of 15 amino acids. Trimming shortened V by 4 bases and J by 8 bases, and 15 bases separated the two germline ends. CDR1 is LGHDT and CDR2 is YNNKEL in the germline V gene (reference sequence).

The rearrangement uses TRBV11-2 and TRBJ2-5; 11 nucleotides align to TRBD1. The CDR3 runs to 16 residues. With V trimmed by 5 bases and J by 7 bases, 12 bases remained unmatched. Looked up from germline, CDR1 is SGHAT and CDR2 is FQNNGV. CDR3 in DNA: TGTGCCAGCAGCCTCCGGACAGGGGGCGTTGGGGGGACCCAGTACTTC. Protein: CASSLRTGGVGGTQYF.

J is TRBJ2-5 and V is TRBV2; 9 bases match TRBD1. Germline assignment: CDR1 SNHLY and CDR2 FYNNEI. V was clipped by 7 bases and J by 5 bases; unmatched bases: 11. The CDR3 spans 15 residues. The CDR3 spells CASNAQGQGGETQYF. The CDR3, as DNA: TGTGCCAGCAACGCACAGGGACAGGGTGGGGAGACCCAGTACTTC.

The chain has TRBV5-1 and TRBJ2-5; D unresolved. Germline CDR1 and CDR2: SGHRS and YFSETQ. The V gene lost 3 bases and the J gene lost 0 bases, with 6 bases spanning the gap. The CDR3 loop spans 13 amino acids. Written as DNA, the CDR3 is TGCGCCAGCAGCTACGGCGACCAAGAGACCCAGTACTTC. It is translated as CASSYGDQETQYF.

V and J are TRBV5-1 and TRBJ1-1, with D tentatively TRBD1 (6 bases). CDR3 size: 13 residues. Trimming took off 0 bases at V and 11 bases at J, with 14 bases between the two ends. Germline CDR1 is SGHRS and CDR2 is YFSETQ. In nucleotides, the CDR3 is TGCGCCAGCAGCTTGGACAGGGCCCCCGGGGCTTTCTTT. This translates into CASSLDRAPGAFF.

This clonotype turned up a few times. CDR3: CASSERPTGATYEQYF. For the CDR3, the DNA is TGCGCCAGCAGCGAAAGACCGACAGGGGCGACCTACGAGCAGTACTTC. V gene TRBV5-1 combines with J gene TRBJ2-7, with TRBD1 identical over 8 bases. J lost 2 bases, V lost 4 bases, and 11 bases had no gene match. The CDR3 has 16 residues. The germline CDR1 and CDR2 sequences are SGHRS and YFSETQ. Looking up the rest from reference TRBV5-1 and TRBJ2-7 gives the full variable domain: KAGVTQTPRYLIKTRGQQVTLSCSPISGHRSVSWYQQTPGQGLQFLFEYFSETQRNKGNFPGRFSGRQFSNSRSEMNVSTLELGDSALYLCASSERPTGATYEQYFGPGTRLTVT.

This clonotype has only one observation. The chain uses TRBV3-1 and TRBJ2-1; D remains ambiguous. V lost 3 bases, J lost 9 bases, and 9 bases lay in between. This CDR3 is 12 amino acids long. Germline CDR1 and CDR2: LGHDT and YNNKEL (reference sequence). The CDR3 nucleotides are TGTGCCAGCAGCCAGCCATTGGGTGAGCAGTTCTTC. This sequence encodes CASSQPLGEQFF.

V is TRBV2 and J is TRBJ2-2; TRBD2 matches at 9 bases. The CDR3 totals 16 residues. Trimming removed 10 bases from V and 6 bases from J; junction bases left unmatched: 15. The germline gives CDR1 SNHLY, CDR2 FYNNEI. DNA of the CDR3: TGTGCCACCTCGACTAGCGGACCCCGGTTTTCCGGGGAGCTGTTTTTT. Its protein product is CATSTSGPRFSGELFF.

A word on this clonotype: One junction end does not reproduce the germline sequence, and a read error may be involved. The rearrangement uses TRBV2 and TRBJ2-7; 10 bases map to TRBD1. Germline V CDR1 and CDR2: SNHLY, FYNNEI. This CDR3 region has 16 residues. CDR3 DNA sequence: TGTGCCAGCACTGAAACCGACCGACAGGGGGCTGAGGAGCAGTACTTC. Translated, it gives CASTETDRQGAEEQYF. Full variable domain (rest looked up from reference TRBV2 and TRBJ2-7): EPEVTQTPSHQVTQMGQEVILRCVPISNHLYFYWYRQILGQKVEFLVSFYNNEISEKSEIFDDQFSVERPDGSNFTLKIRSTKLEDSAMYFCASTETDRQGAEEQYFGPGTRLTVT.